Following are 8 T cell receptor beta chains from one sample sequenced in a study of T cells in Graves' hyperthyroidism and ophthalmopathy. Researchers took RNA transcripts and amplified the TCR beta CDR3 regions from them. Initially, a first-round RT-PCR of the TCR CDR3 employed the HTBI primer set. TCRdb used MiXCR to reprocess the multiplex PCR reads, holding one entry per CDR3 protein. The repertoire includes approximately 740,000 distinct CDR3 sequences, around 13% of them detected once, and 9.5% to 13% sits in the top ten. Sequencing input: blood. The receptors were gathered from a woman aged 18-30 years with Graves' hyperthyroidism.

The chain couples TRBV7-9 to TRBJ2-2, with a tentative D call TRBD2 (5 bases). Germline V lookup: CDR1 SEHNR, CDR2 FQNEAQ (reference sequence). V gave up 6 bases and J gave up 0 bases, with 23 bases separating them. This CDR3 region has 19 residues. CDR3 loop: CASSSPRVGLPTNTGELFF. For the CDR3, the DNA is TGTGCCAGCAGTTCCCCGAGGGTGGGTCTACCCACGAACACCGGGGAGCTGTTTTTT.

The chain recombines TRBV20-1 with TRBJ1-2, with D unclear. CDR3 length: 14 residues. The germline gives CDR1 DFQATT, CDR2 SNEGSKA (reference sequence). The ends were cut back, 0 bases at V and 2 bases at J, with 10 bases in the middle. CDR3 DNA sequence: TGCAGTGCTAGAGATACCTGGCGAAACTATGGCTACACCTTC. This codes for CSARDTWRNYGYTF.

The V gene is TRBV15, the J gene TRBJ2-4, with 7 bases that match TRBD1. CDR1 is LNHNV, CDR2 YYDKDF, per germline (reference sequence). This CDR3 is built from 19 residues. Trimming removed 2 bases from V and 0 bases from J; junction bases left unmatched: 13. CDR3 sequence (DNA): TGTGCCACCAGCAGATCAGCCGGGGACAGCAAGATAGCCAAAAACATTCAGTACTTC. Protein: CATSRSAGDSKIAKNIQYF.

The rearrangement joins TRBV5-8 to TRBJ2-3, with a weak D call TRBD2 (6 bases). The germline V gene has CDR1 SGHTS and CDR2 YDEGEE. V lost 0 bases and J lost 3, with 17 bases in between. The CDR3 spans 17 residues. The CDR3 nucleotides read TGTGCCAGCAGCTTGGCCGGGGTCGGGAGTATGACAGATACGCAGTATTTT. Translated, it gives CASSLAGVGSMTDTQYF.

In its sample, this clonotype was seen many times. The genes are TRBV20-1 and TRBJ2-5; no firm D call. CDR1 is DFQATT, CDR2 SNEGSKA, per germline (reference sequence). V dropped 0 bases and J dropped 5 bases, with 16 bases sitting between them. The CDR3 is made up of 15 amino acids. In nucleotides, the CDR3 is TGCAGTGCTAGAGATGGGCAAATAGGGCCGGAGACCCAGTACTTC. Translating it yields CSARDGQIGPETQYF.

This clonotype showed up just a few times. The chain employs TRBV2 and TRBJ2-7; D perhaps matches TRBD2 (5 bases). The CDR3 runs 14 residues. From germline, CDR1 is SNHLY and CDR2 FYNNEI. Trimming shortened V by 10 bases and J by 0 bases, and 16 bases separated the two germline ends. The CDR3 protein is CATRFIANSYEQYF. Written as DNA, the CDR3 is TGTGCCACTCGCTTCATAGCGAACTCCTACGAGCAGTACTTC.

There are many counts of this clonotype. This chain connects TRBV18 to TRBJ2-3; a possible D gene is TRBD2 (6 bases). The V gene's germline CDR1 is KGHSH and CDR2 LQKENI. The CDR3 sequence is 14 residues long. Trimming stripped 3 bases from V and 3 bases from J, with 10 bases between. CDR3 nucleotides: TGTGCCAGCTCACCGCCCAGCGGGACAGATACGCAGTATTTT. Translating gives CASSPPSGTDTQYF.

In this sample, this clonotype turned up many times. The rearrangement uses TRBV6-1 and TRBJ2-7; 7 bases match TRBD2. The CDR3 length is 11 residues. Germline V gives CDR1 MNHNS, CDR2 SASEGT. V lost 6 bases and J lost 6; bases outside the gene matches: 2. CDR3 coding DNA: TGTGCCAGCAGCTGGGGGGGCGAGCAGTACTTC. It encodes CASSWGGEQYF.